A selection of T cell receptor beta chains follows, all from one sample in a study of blood T cell repertoires in COVID-19. The assay was immunoSEQ multiplex PCR, and TCRdb's table has in-frame clones only and misses some. The sample shows over 85,000 clones, roughly four fifths of them seen only once. Sequencing was carried out using peripheral blood. The receptors come from a man aged 35 to 55 with active or convalescent COVID-19. Each CDR3 is given with its conserved first and last residue. Fields, in order: V gene, clone size, D gene, J gene, CDR3 DNA, CDR3 protein. D genes are given only for firm matches. The size of a clone is reported for some rows only, either as once, few or many, or as a class for expanded clones.

TRBV2	NA	TRBD2	TRBJ2-3	TGTGCCAGCAGTGCTCAGCGGGGAAGCACAGATACGCAGTATTTT	CASSAQRGSTDTQYF
TRBV7-6	NA	NA	TRBJ1-1	TGTGCCAGCAGCTTAGTGGCCAGGGTCTCTGAAGCTTTCTTT	CASSLVARVSEAFF
TRBV5-1	once	TRBD1	TRBJ1-5	TGCGCCAGCAGCCTAGGGACAGTCGGTAATCAGCCCCAGCATTTT	CASSLGTVGNQPQHF
TRBV19	NA	NA	TRBJ2-2	TGTGCCAGTACTCACGGGAACACCGGGGAGCTGTTTTTT	CASTHGNTGELFF
TRBV6-6	NA	TRBD1	TRBJ2-3	TGTGCCAGCAGAACCCTAGGGACAGGGGTGACAGATACGCAGTATTTT	CASRTLGTGVTDTQYF
TRBV5-1	NA	NA	TRBJ1-6	TGCGCCAGCAGCGCCCTTTCTTCGGGTCGTAGAAATTCACCCCTCCACTTT	CASSALSSGRRNSPLHF
TRBV13	NA	TRBD1	TRBJ1-1	TGTGCCAGCAGCAACAGGGGGCGACTTAACACTGAAGCTTTCTTT	CASSNRGRLNTEAFF
TRBV5-1	NA	TRBD2	TRBJ2-5	TGCGCCAGCATCCTGGGGACTAGCGGGGAAGAGACCCAGTACTTC	CASILGTSGEETQYF
TRBV5-1	NA	TRBD1	TRBJ1-1	TGCGCCAGCAGCCTCAAAGGGGGCATGAACACTGAAGCTTTCTTT	CASSLKGGMNTEAFF
TRBV5-5	once	NA	TRBJ1-5	TGTGCCAGCAGCCCAGGTCGGGTGCGGGGGCAGCCCCAGCATTTT	CASSPGRVRGQPQHF
TRBV11-2	NA	TRBD1	TRBJ1-2	TGTGCCAGCAGCCCTCAGGGGGAGAGCGGCTACACCTTC	CASSPQGESGYTF
TRBV11-1	NA	NA	TRBJ1-2	TGTGCCAGCAGCTCCCCGGCCGGGAATGGCTACACCTTC	CASSSPAGNGYTF
TRBV7-3	NA	NA	TRBJ2-3	TGTGCCAGCAGCATGGGGGGAGCAGATACGCAGTATTTT	CASSMGGADTQYF
TRBV9	few	TRBD2	TRBJ2-1	TGTGCCAGCAGCGTAGAAGGACTAGCGTCAGCTGAGCAGTTCTTC	CASSVEGLASAEQFF
TRBV9	NA	NA	TRBJ1-2	TGTGCCAGCAGCCTGAGGGGGGGAAGCTATGGCTACACCTTC	CASSLRGGSYGYTF
TRBV3-1/TRBV3-2	NA	TRBD2	TRBJ2-7	TGTGCCAGCAGCCAAGGAACGGGTCGGCTAGCGGGGCGGGAGCAGTACTTC	CASSQGTGRLAGREQYF
TRBV3-1/TRBV3-2	NA	NA	TRBJ2-4	TGTGCCAGCAGCCAAGGCTTCACAGGGCCCAAAAACATTCAGTACTTC	CASSQGFTGPKNIQYF
TRBV2	NA	NA	TRBJ2-2	TGTGCCAGCGCAGGGGACACCGGGGAGCTGTTTTTT	CASAGDTGELFF
TRBV30	once	NA	TRBJ1-1	TGTGCCTGGATACCCCCGGACTCCGAAGCTTTCTTT	CAWIPPDSEAFF
TRBV6-5	NA	NA	TRBJ1-1	TGTGCCAGCAGTTGGGTGGGGACTGGCACTGAAGCTTTCTTT	CASSWVGTGTEAFF
TRBV10-3	NA	TRBD1	TRBJ1-6	TGTGCCATGCACCGGGACAGGGAGTCACCCCTCCACTTT	CAMHRDRESPLHF
TRBV25-1	NA	NA	TRBJ1-6	TGTGCCAGCCACCCGAGCGGTGCGTATAATTCACCCCTCCACTTT	CASHPSGAYNSPLHF
TRBV19	NA	NA	TRBJ2-1	TGTGCCAGTAGTATCAGTCAGGGCAGGAGCAATGAGCAGTTCTTC	CASSISQGRSNEQFF
TRBV19	NA	NA	TRBJ2-2	TGTGCCAGTAGTATTGGGGGCTCCGGGGAGCTGTTTTTT	CASSIGGSGELFF
TRBV9	NA	NA	TRBJ2-2	TGTGCCAGCAGCGCCAGGGTCGGCACCGGGGAGCTGTTTTTT	CASSARVGTGELFF
TRBV6-5	NA	NA	TRBJ2-7	TGTGCCAGCAGTTACTCGAACCGGGGAGTCTACGAGCAGTACTTC	CASSYSNRGVYEQYF